This record looks at one T cell receptor (beta chain) sequence and its context. The antigen remains undetermined. CDR3 length: 14 amino acids. V shed 3 bases and J 7 bases; nucleotides not matched to a gene: 7. Germline V gene sequence: CDR1 LGHDT, CDR2 YNNKEL (reference sequence). This sample is part of a study of T cell responses to AZD1222 COVID-19 vaccine. Findings and limits, study-wide: None of the repertoires were sampled until the peak T cell response had passed.

Some clones are missing from TCRdb's copy, which holds only in-frame ones; the method was immunoSEQ multiplex PCR. The sample carries approximately 50,000 clones, 75% to 90% recorded once. This chain links TRBV3-1 (or the pseudogene TRBV3-2) with TRBJ2-7; 9 bases are a match to TRBD2. This clonotype originated in an adult in good health. The specimen was peripheral blood, collected on day 0 of MenACWY control vaccination. The CDR3 DNA follows: TGTGCCAGCAGCCAGGGCGGGGGGGCAAGAGAGCAGTACTTC. Residues: CASSQGGGAREQYF.